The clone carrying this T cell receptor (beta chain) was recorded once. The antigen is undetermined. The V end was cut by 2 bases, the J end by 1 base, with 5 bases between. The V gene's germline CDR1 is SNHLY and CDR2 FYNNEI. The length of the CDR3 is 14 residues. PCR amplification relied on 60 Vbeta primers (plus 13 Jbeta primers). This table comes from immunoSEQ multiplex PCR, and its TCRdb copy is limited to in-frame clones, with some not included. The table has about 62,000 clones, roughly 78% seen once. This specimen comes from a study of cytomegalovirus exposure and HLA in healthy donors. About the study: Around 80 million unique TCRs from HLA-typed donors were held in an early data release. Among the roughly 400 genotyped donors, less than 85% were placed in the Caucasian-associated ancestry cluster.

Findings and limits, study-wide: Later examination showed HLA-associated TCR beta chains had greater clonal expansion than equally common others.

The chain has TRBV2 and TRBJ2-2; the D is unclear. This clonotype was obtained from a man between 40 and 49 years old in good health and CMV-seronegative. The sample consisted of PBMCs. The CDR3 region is CASSELVNTGELFF. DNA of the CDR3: TGTGCCAGCAGTGAACTAGTGAACACCGGGGAGCTGTTTTTT.